The TCR beta chain under discussion was sequenced for a study of radiation and T cells in renal cell carcinoma. Assay: immunoSEQ multiplex PCR; the TCRdb copy retains only in-frame clones and omits some. The data contain 40,000 to 60,000 clones, around 83% of them singletons. Time point in this sample: baseline pretreatment blood. Treatment reported: 15 Gy SBRT to primary tumor, nephrectomy 4 weeks later. CDR3 length equals 14 residues. Germline assignment: CDR1 MNHEY and CDR2 SVGAGI. V dropped 2 bases and J dropped 7; count of bases not matched to a gene: 6. This chain connects TRBV6-5 to TRBJ1-1, with 8 bases lining up with TRBD1. This sample comprised blood, obtained from a patient whose treatment included radiotherapy and nephrectomy. The clonotype comes from a woman aged 70-85 years with renal cell carcinoma. The CDR3 DNA sequence: TGTGCCAGCAGTTACGGGACAGGAGTTGTTGAAGCTTTCTTT. Its translation is CASSYGTGVVEAFF.